This record looks at one TCR beta chain sequence and its context. The specificity of this receptor is unknown. Base quality data are lacking; no much larger clone is found one base away. Its CDR3 holds 14 amino acids, cysteine through phenylalanine. Only CDR3 DNA is held: 42 bases, read in frame from base 1. In the germline V gene (reference sequence), CDR1 corresponds to SEHNR and CDR2 to FQNEAQ. V is cut by 8 bases and J by 1 base, and the space between the germline ends is 11 bases. These data come from a study of shared T cell receptors in the human thymus (dated by TCRdb to about 2021). As for the study more broadly: The study examined how the human thymus generates shared, self-reactive T-cell receptor alpha chains.

The library was produced with the immunoSEQ multiplex PCR assay. TCRdb stores this immuneACCESS table with in-frame sequences only. Part of the clones is absent; in the studies checked, under half of the shortfall reflects unresolved V genes, and no reason is known for the rest. The sample table lists tens of thousands of clones, roughly 95% of them with a count of one. The top ten hold around 0.03% of the sample. The sequencing input was thymocytes. The sequence was obtained from a human donor. This chain is built from TRBV7-9 and TRBJ2-2; there is no confident call for the D gene. This receptor has the CDR3 CASYTGVNTGELFF. DNA sequence: TGTGCCAGCTATACTGGTGTGAACACCGGGGAGCTGTTTTTT.